These T cell receptor beta chains were read from a single sample in a study of beta chain features in type 1 diabetes. The repertoire was sequenced with immunoSEQ multiplex PCR; TCRdb's copy has only in-frame clones and lacks some. Of around 200,000 clones detected, about 13% appear once; the ten largest clones hold 0.55% to 0.8%. The sequenced sample consisted of central memory CD4+ T cells from blood. The receptor source for this set is a woman in her late teens or twenties in good health. Each CDR3 is given without its conserved first and last residue. A D gene is named only where the DNA matches it firmly.

CDR3 protein: ASSPRNSPSGNTIY; J gene: TRBJ1-3; V gene: TRBV11-2; D gene: NA
CDR3 protein: ASSLGTSGSGETQY; J gene: TRBJ2-5; V gene: TRBV7-2; D gene: TRBD2
CDR3 protein: ASSLLAGITGELF; J gene: TRBJ2-2; V gene: TRBV7-8; D gene: TRBD2
CDR3 protein: ASSLRSSSYEQY; J gene: TRBJ2-7; V gene: TRBV28; D gene: NA
CDR3 protein: SSDRNGETQY; J gene: TRBJ2-5; V gene: TRBV29-1; D gene: NA
CDR3 protein: ASSGSVSFGYT; J gene: TRBJ1-2; V gene: TRBV2; D gene: NA
CDR3 protein: ASSPPTGNTEAF; J gene: TRBJ1-1; V gene: TRBV7-9; D gene: NA
CDR3 protein: SVESSNQPQH; J gene: TRBJ1-5; V gene: TRBV29-1; D gene: NA
CDR3 protein: ASRRDRSYNEQF; J gene: TRBJ2-1; V gene: TRBV2; D gene: TRBD1
CDR3 protein: ASSRDRGIGEQF; J gene: TRBJ2-1; V gene: TRBV6-1; D gene: TRBD1
CDR3 protein: ASSPPWEEETQY; J gene: TRBJ2-5; V gene: TRBV7-2; D gene: NA
CDR3 protein: ASTTRWAGASYEQY; J gene: TRBJ2-7; V gene: TRBV28; D gene: TRBD2
CDR3 protein: ASSQIYGVAGASYEQY; J gene: TRBJ2-7; V gene: TRBV11-2; D gene: TRBD2
CDR3 protein: ASRLAVYNEQF; J gene: TRBJ2-1; V gene: TRBV27; D gene: NA
CDR3 protein: ASSLGPTSGRGEQY; J gene: TRBJ2-7; V gene: TRBV7-6; D gene: TRBD2
CDR3 protein: SVAAEDEKLF; J gene: TRBJ1-4; V gene: TRBV29-1; D gene: NA
CDR3 protein: SATGGQGNGPQH; J gene: TRBJ1-5; V gene: TRBV29-1; D gene: TRBD1
CDR3 protein: ASSLYDRGNTIY; J gene: TRBJ1-3; V gene: TRBV28; D gene: NA
CDR3 protein: ASRFSGRAVNEQF; J gene: TRBJ2-1; V gene: TRBV28; D gene: TRBD2